These T cell receptor beta chains were read from a single sample in a study of beta chain features in type 1 diabetes. The table came from immunoSEQ multiplex PCR; TCRdb's copy has only in-frame clones and leaves some out. This sample yields about 700,000 clones, of which over 10% are seen a single time; 0.022% belongs to the top ten. The sequencing sample was made of naive CD4+ T cells from blood. Receptors originate from a man aged 18-30 years with type 1 diabetes. Both conserved end residues are part of each CDR3. A D gene is named only where the DNA matches it firmly. Clone size, where shown, is once, few, many, or a class for clones that have expanded.

clone size	V gene	D gene	J gene	CDR3 DNA	CDR3 protein
few	TRBV9	.	TRBJ2-5	TGTGCCAGCAGCGTATCAGGTGAAGAGACCCAGTACTTC	CASSVSGEETQYF
few	TRBV29-1	.	TRBJ1-2	TGCAGCGTTGGAGGACAGACTGCCTATGGCTACACCTTC	CSVGGQTAYGYTF
.	TRBV19	.	TRBJ2-2	TGTGCCACAGAGCCAGGCAGGGACGCCGGGGAGCTGTTTTTT	CATEPGRDAGELFF
.	TRBV12-5	TRBD1	TRBJ2-7	TGTGCTAGTGGTCCCGAGCAAGGACAGGGGAAGGGTTACGAGCAGTACTTC	CASGPEQGQGKGYEQYF
few	TRBV21-1	.	TRBJ1-6	TGTGCCAGCAGTGATGTGGGACGGGTGAATTCACCCCTCCACTTT	CASSDVGRVNSPLHF
.	TRBV11-3	.	TRBJ2-7	TGTGCCAGCAGCCGACAGGACGAGCAGTACTTC	CASSRQDEQYF
.	TRBV27	TRBD1	TRBJ1-2	TGTGCCAGCAGACAGGGGGCCCCCAACTATGGCTACACCTTC	CASRQGAPNYGYTF
.	TRBV10-3	TRBD1	TRBJ1-5	TGTGCCATCAGTAGACAGGGGGCAGATCAGCCCCAGCATTTT	CAISRQGADQPQHF
few	TRBV19	.	TRBJ1-4	TGTGCCAGTAGTGTACAGGGAACTAATGAAAAACTGTTTTTT	CASSVQGTNEKLFF
.	TRBV7-2	TRBD1	TRBJ1-2	TGTGCCAGCAGCCCGGGGGACAGCAACTATGGCTACACCTTC	CASSPGDSNYGYTF